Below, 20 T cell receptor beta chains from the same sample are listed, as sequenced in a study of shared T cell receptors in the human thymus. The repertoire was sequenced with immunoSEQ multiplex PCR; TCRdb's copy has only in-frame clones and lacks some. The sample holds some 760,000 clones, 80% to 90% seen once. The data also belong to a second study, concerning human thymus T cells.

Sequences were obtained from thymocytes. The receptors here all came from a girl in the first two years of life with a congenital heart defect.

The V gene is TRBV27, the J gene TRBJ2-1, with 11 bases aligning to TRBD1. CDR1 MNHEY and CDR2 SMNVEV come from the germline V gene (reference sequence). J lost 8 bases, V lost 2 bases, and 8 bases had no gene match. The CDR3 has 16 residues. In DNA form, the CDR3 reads TGTGCCAGCAGTTTAGGGAACCGGGACAGGGGGGATGAGCAGTTCTTC. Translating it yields CASSLGNRDRGDEQFF.

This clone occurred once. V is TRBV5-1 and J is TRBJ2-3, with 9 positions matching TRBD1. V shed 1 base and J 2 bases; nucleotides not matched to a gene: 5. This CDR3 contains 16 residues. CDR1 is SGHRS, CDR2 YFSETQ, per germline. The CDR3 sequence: CASSLIIQGATDTQYF. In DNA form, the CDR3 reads TGCGCCAGCAGCTTGATAATACAGGGGGCCACAGATACGCAGTATTTT.

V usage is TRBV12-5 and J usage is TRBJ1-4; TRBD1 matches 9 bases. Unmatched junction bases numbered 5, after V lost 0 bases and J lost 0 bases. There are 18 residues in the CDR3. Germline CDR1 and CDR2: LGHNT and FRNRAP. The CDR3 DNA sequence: TGTGCTAGTGGTTTGGTCCAGGACAGGGGTGCAACTAATGAAAAACTGTTTTTT. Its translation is CASGLVQDRGATNEKLFF.

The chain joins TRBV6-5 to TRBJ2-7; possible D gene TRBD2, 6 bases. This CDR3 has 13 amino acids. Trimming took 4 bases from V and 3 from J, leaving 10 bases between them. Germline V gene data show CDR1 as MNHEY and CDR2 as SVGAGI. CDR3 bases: TGTGCCAGCAGTTCGCGGGACGACTACGAGCAGTACTTC. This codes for CASSSRDDYEQYF.

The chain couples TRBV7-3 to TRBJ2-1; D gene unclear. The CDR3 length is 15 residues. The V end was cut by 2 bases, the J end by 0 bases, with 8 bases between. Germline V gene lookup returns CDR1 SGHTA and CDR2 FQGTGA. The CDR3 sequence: CASSLAASSYNEQFF. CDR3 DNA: TGTGCCAGCAGCTTAGCGGCGAGCTCCTACAATGAGCAGTTCTTC.

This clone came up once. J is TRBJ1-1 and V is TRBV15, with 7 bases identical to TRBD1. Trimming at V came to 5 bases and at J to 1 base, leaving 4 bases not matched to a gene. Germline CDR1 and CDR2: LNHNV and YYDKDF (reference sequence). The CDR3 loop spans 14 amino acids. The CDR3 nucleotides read TGTGCCACCAGCGTTAGGACAGGGAACACTGAAGCTTTCTTT. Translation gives CATSVRTGNTEAFF.

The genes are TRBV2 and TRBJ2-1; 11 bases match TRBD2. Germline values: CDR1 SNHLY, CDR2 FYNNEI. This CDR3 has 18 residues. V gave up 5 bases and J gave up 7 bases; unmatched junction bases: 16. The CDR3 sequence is CASSHNYSGGEAVNEQFF. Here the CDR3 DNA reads TGTGCCAGCAGTCATAATTATAGCGGGGGGGAAGCGGTTAATGAGCAGTTCTTC. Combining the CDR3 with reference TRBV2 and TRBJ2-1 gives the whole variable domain EPEVTQTPSHQVTQMGQEVILRCVPISNHLYFYWYRQILGQKVEFLVSFYNNEISEKSEIFDDQFSVERPDGSNFTLKIRSTKLEDSAMYFCASSHNYSGGEAVNEQFFGPGTRLTVL.

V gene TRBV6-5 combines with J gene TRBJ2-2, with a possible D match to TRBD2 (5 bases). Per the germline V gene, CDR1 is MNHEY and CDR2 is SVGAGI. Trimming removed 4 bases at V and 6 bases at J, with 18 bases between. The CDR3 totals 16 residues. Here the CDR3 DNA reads TGTGCCAGCAGTTCGGCTGGACTCCCACGAGCCGGGGAGCTGTTTTTT. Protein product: CASSSAGLPRAGELFF.

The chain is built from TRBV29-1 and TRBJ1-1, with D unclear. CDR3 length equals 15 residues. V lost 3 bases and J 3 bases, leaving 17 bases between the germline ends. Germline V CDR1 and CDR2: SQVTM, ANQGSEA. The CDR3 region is CSVDRHHSVYTEAFF. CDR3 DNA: TGCAGCGTTGACCGACACCATTCTGTTTACACTGAAGCTTTCTTT.

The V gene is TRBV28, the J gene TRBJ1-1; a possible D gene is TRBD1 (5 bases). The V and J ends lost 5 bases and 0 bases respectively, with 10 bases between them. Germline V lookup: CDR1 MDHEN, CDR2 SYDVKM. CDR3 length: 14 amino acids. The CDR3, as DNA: TGTGCCAGCAGTCGGGGGATGATGAACACTGAAGCTTTCTTT. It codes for CASSRGMMNTEAFF.

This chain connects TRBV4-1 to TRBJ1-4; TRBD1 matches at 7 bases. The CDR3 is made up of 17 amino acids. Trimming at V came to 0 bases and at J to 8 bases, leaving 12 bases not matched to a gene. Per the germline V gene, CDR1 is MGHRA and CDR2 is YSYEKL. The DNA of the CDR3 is TGCGCCAGCAGCCAAGACCCTAGTGACAGGGTGGGGGAAAAACTGTTTTTT. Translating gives CASSQDPSDRVGEKLFF.

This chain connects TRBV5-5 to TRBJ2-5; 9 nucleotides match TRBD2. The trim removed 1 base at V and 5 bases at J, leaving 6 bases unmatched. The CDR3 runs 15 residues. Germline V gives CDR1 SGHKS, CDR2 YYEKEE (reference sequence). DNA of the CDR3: TGTGCCAGCAGCTTGCCGAGCGGGGGGAGGGAGACCCAGTACTTC. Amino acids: CASSLPSGGRETQYF.

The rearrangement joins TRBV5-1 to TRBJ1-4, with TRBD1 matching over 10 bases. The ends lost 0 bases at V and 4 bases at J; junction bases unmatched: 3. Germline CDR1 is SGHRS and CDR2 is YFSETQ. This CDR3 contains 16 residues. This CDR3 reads CASSLVGTGDNEKLFF. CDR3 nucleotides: TGCGCCAGCAGCTTGGTAGGGACAGGGGATAATGAAAAACTGTTTTTT.

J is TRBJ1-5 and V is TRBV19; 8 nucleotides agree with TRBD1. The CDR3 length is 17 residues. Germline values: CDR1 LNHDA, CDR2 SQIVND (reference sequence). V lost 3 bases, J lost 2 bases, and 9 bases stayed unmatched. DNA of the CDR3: TGTGCCAGTAGTATCCCACGGACAGGGAATGGCAATCAGCCCCAGCATTTT. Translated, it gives CASSIPRTGNGNQPQHF. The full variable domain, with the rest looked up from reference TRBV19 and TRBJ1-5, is DGGITQSPKYLFRKEGQNVTLSCEQNLNHDAMYWYRQDPGQGLRLIYYSQIVNDFQKGDIAEGYSVSREKKESFPLTVTSAQKNPTAFYLCASSIPRTGNGNQPQHFGDGTRLSIL.

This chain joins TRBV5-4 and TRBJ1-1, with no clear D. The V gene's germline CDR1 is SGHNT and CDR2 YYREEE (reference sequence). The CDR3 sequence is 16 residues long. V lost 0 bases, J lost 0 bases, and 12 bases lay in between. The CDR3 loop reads CASSLASDKMNTEAFF. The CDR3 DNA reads TGTGCCAGCAGCTTGGCCTCAGACAAAATGAACACTGAAGCTTTCTTT.

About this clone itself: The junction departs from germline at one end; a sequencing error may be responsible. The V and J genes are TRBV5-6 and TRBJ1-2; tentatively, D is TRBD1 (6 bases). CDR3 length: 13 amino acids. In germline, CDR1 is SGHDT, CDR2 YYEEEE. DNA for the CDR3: TGTGCCAGCAGCTTTGCACAGGGTTATGACTACACCTTC. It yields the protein CASSFAQGYDYTF.

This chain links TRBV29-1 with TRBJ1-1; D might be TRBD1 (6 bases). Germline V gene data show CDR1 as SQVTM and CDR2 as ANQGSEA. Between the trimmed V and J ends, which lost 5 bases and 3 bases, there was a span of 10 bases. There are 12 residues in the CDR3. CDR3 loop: CSVNTGYTEAFF. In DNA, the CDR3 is TGCAGCGTTAACACAGGGTACACTGAAGCTTTCTTT.

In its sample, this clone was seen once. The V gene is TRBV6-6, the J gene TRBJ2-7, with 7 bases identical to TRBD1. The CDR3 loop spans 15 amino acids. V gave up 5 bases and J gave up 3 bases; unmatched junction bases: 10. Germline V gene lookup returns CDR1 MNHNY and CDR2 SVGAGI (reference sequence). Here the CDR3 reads CASSPFPGQYYEQYF. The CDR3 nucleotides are TGTGCCAGCAGTCCCTTCCCGGGACAGTACTACGAGCAGTACTTC.

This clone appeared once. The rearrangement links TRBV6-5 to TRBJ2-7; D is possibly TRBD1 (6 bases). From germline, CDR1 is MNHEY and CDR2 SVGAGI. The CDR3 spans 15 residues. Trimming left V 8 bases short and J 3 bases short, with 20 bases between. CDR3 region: CASWGARDILYEQYF. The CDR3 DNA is TGTGCCAGCTGGGGCGCCCGGGACATCCTCTACGAGCAGTACTTC.

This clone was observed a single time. The CDR3, as DNA: TGTGCCAGCAGTTTATCGGCTCCCACAGATACGCAGTATTTT. Translating gives CASSLSAPTDTQYF. The chain links TRBV27 to TRBJ2-3; unclear D gene. CDR1 is MNHEY and CDR2 is SMNVEV in the germline V gene (reference sequence). CDR3 length equals 14 residues. With 0 bases removed from V and 2 bases from J, the gap between germline ends came to 6 bases.